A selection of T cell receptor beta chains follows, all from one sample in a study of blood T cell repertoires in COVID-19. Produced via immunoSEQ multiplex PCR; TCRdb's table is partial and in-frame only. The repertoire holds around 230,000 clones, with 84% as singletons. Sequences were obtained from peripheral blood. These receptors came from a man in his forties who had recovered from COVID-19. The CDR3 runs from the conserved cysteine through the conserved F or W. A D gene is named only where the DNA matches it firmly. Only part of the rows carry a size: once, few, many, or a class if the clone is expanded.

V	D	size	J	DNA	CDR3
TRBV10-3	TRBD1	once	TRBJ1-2	TGTGCCATCAGTGAGTCGACGGGACAGTTGGCCATATCCAATGGCTACACCTTC	CAISESTGQLAISNGYTF
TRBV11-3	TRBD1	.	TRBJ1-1	TGTGCCAGCAGCTTAAGGACAGGGGCCGGGAACACTGAAGCTTTCTTT	CASSLRTGAGNTEAFF
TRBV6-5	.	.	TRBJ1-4	TGTGCCAGCAGTTACTCGAACACTGAAAAACTGTTTTTT	CASSYSNTEKLFF
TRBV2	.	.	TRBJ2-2	TGTGCCAGCAGTCCCGGGACACCGGGCACCGGGGAGCTGTTTTTT	CASSPGTPGTGELFF
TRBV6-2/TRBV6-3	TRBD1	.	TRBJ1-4	TGTGCCAGCAGCCCCGCGGGACAGGGAATGAAACTGTTTTTT	CASSPAGQGMKLFF
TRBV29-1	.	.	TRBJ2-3	TGCAGCGTCCCTATGACAGCTAGCACAGATACGCAGTATTTT	CSVPMTASTDTQYF
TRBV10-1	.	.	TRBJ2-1	TGCGCCAGCAGTGATGGCGGGCTATTCAATGAGCAGTTCTTC	CASSDGGLFNEQFF
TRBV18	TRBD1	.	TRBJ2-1	TGTGCCAGCTCACCACCCCGGGACAGGGGTGGGGGTGAGCAGTTCTTC	CASSPPRDRGGGEQFF
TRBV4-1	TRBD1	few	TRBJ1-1	TGCGCCAGCACTCGGGACGGACAGGGAGGCACTGAAGCTTTCTTT	CASTRDGQGGTEAFF
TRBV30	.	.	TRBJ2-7	TGTGCCTGGAGCGTGGGACTGGCCCTAGGCTACGAGCAGTACTTC	CAWSVGLALGYEQYF
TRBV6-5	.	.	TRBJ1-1	TGTGCCAGCAAGAGTGTGAACACTGAAGCTTTCTTT	CASKSVNTEAFF
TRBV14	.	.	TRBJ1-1	TGTGCCAGCAGCCGGAGCTTGAACACTGAAGCTTTCTTT	CASSRSLNTEAFF
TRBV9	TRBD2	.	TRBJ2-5	TGTGCCAGCAGCGTGACTAGCGGGGGGGAGACCCAGTACTTC	CASSVTSGGETQYF
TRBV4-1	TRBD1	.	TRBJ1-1	TGCGCCAGCAGCCGCCATCGGGGGTCAGGGGGCGCGGGGAACACTGAAGCTTTCTTT	CASSRHRGSGGAGNTEAFF
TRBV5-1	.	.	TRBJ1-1	TGCGCCAGCAGCCCGGAGGGGGGGCGAAACACTGAAGCTTTCTTT	CASSPEGGRNTEAFF
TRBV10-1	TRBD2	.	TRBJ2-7	TGCGCCAGCAGTGAGTCGTCGGGGGGAAATGACGAGCAGTACTTC	CASSESSGGNDEQYF
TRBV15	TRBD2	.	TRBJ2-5	TGTGCCACCAGCGATGGCGGGAGGGGCGGGGAGACCCAGTACTTC	CATSDGGRGGETQYF
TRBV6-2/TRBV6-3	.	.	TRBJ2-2	TGTGCCAGCAGTTACGGCGGTCCGAACACCGGGGAGCTGTTTTTT	CASSYGGPNTGELFF
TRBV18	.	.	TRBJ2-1	TGTGCCAGCTCACCACGGCCGGGGGAGGCCGAGCAGTTCTTC	CASSPRPGEAEQFF
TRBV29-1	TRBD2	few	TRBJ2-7	TGCAGCGTTGACCGTAGCGGGAGAGGGGAGCAGTACTTC	CSVDRSGRGEQYF
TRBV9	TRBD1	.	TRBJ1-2	TGTGCCAGCAGCGTAGCATGGGACAGGGACGCCGTTACCTATGGCTACACCTTC	CASSVAWDRDAVTYGYTF
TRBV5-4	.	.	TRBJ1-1	TGTGCCAGCAGCTTGCCCGGTTCTGAAGCTTTCTTT	CASSLPGSEAFF
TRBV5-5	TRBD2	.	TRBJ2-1	TGTGCCAGCAGCTTGACGGGGGGGCCTTACAATGAGCAGTTCTTC	CASSLTGGPYNEQFF
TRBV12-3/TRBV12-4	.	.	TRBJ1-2	TGTGCCAGCAGTTTCTTTGCGGGAGGCTACACCTTC	CASSFFAGGYTF
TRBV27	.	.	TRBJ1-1	TGTGCCAGCAGTTTCAGGGGACGGAACACTGAAGCTTTCTTT	CASSFRGRNTEAFF
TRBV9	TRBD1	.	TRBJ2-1	TGTGCCAGCAGCGCAGACGGGACAGGTCTTTACAATGAGCAGTTCTTC	CASSADGTGLYNEQFF
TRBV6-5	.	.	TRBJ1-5	TGTGCCAGCAGTTACTCGAAGGGGCAGCCCCAGCATTTT	CASSYSKGQPQHF
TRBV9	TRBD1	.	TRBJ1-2	TGTGCCAGCAGCCGGGACAGGGGGCAAGGCTACACCTTC	CASSRDRGQGYTF
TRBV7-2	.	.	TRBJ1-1	TGTGCCAGCAGTTTACGGCGGGGGACTGAAGCTTTCTTT	CASSLRRGTEAFF
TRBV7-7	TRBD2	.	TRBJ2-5	TGTGCCAGCAGCCGAGGGACTAGCCGGGGTCAAGAGACCCAGTACTTC	CASSRGTSRGQETQYF
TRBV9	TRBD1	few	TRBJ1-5	TGTGCCAGCAGCGTAGGCGCAGGGGGGTCTGAGCCCCAGCATTTT	CASSVGAGGSEPQHF
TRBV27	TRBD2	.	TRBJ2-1	TGTGCCAGCAGTCCGGTTGGGGGACTAGCGGGACACAATGAGCAGTTCTTC	CASSPVGGLAGHNEQFF
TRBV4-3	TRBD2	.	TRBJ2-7	TGCGCCAGCAGCCAAGACGGGGGGGTCTACGAGCAGTACTTC	CASSQDGGVYEQYF
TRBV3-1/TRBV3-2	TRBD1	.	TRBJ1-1	TGTGCCACCGAAGCGGACAGGGAAGCTTTCTTT	CATEADREAFF
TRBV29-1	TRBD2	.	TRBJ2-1	TGCAGCGTGCTGGGAGGGAGGGCCGCGGATGAGCAGTTCTTC	CSVLGGRAADEQFF
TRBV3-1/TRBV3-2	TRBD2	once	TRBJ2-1	TGTGCCAGCAGCTCTAGCGGGGGGGCCTACTCCTACAATGAGCAGTTCTTC	CASSSSGGAYSYNEQFF
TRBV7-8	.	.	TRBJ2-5	TGTGCCAGCAGCTTAGCTCCCCATCAAGAGACCCAGTACTTC	CASSLAPHQETQYF
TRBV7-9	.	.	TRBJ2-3	TGTGCCAGCAAGCTTAACACAGACACAGATACGCAGTATTTT	CASKLNTDTDTQYF
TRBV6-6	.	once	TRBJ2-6	TGTGCCAGCGTCTGGGCAGGGCTCTCCGGGGCCAACGTCCTGACTTTC	CASVWAGLSGANVLTF
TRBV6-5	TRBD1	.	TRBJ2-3	TGTGCCAGCAGGACAGGGGGCACAGATACGCAGTATTTT	CASRTGGTDTQYF
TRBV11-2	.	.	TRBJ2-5	TGTGCCAGCAGATCTTATGGAGGGGTGACGAAGACCCAGTACTTC	CASRSYGGVTKTQYF
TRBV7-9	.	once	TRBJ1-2	TGTGCCAGCAGCTTAAAGGACAGCCTTTATGGCTACACCTTC	CASSLKDSLYGYTF
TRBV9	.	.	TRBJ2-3	TGTGCCAGCAGCTCCACTCCTTTCACAGATACGCAGTATTTT	CASSSTPFTDTQYF
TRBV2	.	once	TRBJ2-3	TGTGCCAGCGTGAGTTTGCGGGGCTTGGGGACAGATACGCAGTATTTT	CASVSLRGLGTDTQYF
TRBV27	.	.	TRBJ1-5	TGTGCCAGCAGTTTTGGACAGTATAGCAATCAGCCCCAGCATTTT	CASSFGQYSNQPQHF
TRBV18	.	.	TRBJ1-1	TGTGCCAGCTCACCAACGCAGGGCGACACTGAAGCTTTCTTT	CASSPTQGDTEAFF
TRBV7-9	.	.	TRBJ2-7	TGTGCCAGCAGCTTAGATGGGGGGTTCCACGAGCAGTACTTC	CASSLDGGFHEQYF
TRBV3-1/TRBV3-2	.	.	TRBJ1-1	TGTGCCAGCAGCCAAGCCCAGGGTAGGGGAGCTTTCTTT	CASSQAQGRGAFF
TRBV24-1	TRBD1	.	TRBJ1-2	TGTGCCACCAGTGATCCCGACAGGGGGAGATTTCAGGTGGGCTACACCTTC	CATSDPDRGRFQVGYTF
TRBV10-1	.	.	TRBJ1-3	TGCGCCAGCAGTGACAGACAAATACCCTCTGGAAACACCATATATTTT	CASSDRQIPSGNTIYF
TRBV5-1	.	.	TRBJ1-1	TGCGCCAGCAGCTTTGGGCACGTACCGAACACTGAAGCTTTCTTT	CASSFGHVPNTEAFF
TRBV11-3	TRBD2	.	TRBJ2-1	TGTGCCAGCAGCTTAGTAGCGGGGAGCCACAATGAGCAGTTCTTC	CASSLVAGSHNEQFF